This T cell receptor beta chain was observed in a study of identifying expanded T cells in peripheral blood. This clone turned up a few times. Its matching antigen is unknown. CDR3 length: 14 residues. CDR1 is SEHNR and CDR2 is FQNEAQ in the germline V gene (reference sequence). Trimming cost V 5 bases and J 1 base, with 11 bases left between them. Repertoires were generated with immunoSEQ multiplex PCR, while TCRdb's copy carries only in-frame clones and drops some. The top ten clones hold less than 20% of a sample with tens of thousands of clones, 84% of them seen once. General study findings and limits: Variance in clone template counts between approximately 2-week samples significantly increased with total template count across all healthy donors.

Sequenced sample: blood. The V call is TRBV7-9, the J call TRBJ2-5; unclear D gene. The source of this sequence is a person aged 18 to 75 in good health. In DNA, the CDR3 is TGTGCCAGCAGCCCCCTTGTAGCCCAAGAGACCCAGTACTTC. Protein product: CASSPLVAQETQYF.